A selection of T cell receptor beta chains follows, all from one sample in a study of T cells in narcolepsy. Profiled with immunoSEQ multiplex PCR; TCRdb holds only in-frame clones, not every one. The sample shows tens of thousands of clones, about 60% of them seen only once. Material: memory (CD45RA-) CD4+ T cells from blood. These receptors were collected from a human donor in good health. CDR3s include the opening cysteine and the closing phenylalanine or tryptophan. The order of the fields is V gene, J gene, CDR3 protein.

V gene: TRBV4-1; J gene: TRBJ2-2; CDR3 protein: CASSQDSSGGAPGELFF
V gene: TRBV5-4; J gene: TRBJ1-6; CDR3 protein: CASSRAGSSPLHF
V gene: TRBV19; J gene: TRBJ2-7; CDR3 protein: CARGHEQYF
V gene: TRBV7-2; J gene: TRBJ2-3; CDR3 protein: CASSRLVDRVADTQYF
V gene: TRBV28; J gene: TRBJ1-3; CDR3 protein: CATTQGFAGNTIYF
V gene: TRBV10-3; J gene: TRBJ2-1; CDR3 protein: CAISAGTSGVYNEQFF
V gene: TRBV6-5; J gene: TRBJ2-4; CDR3 protein: CASSYSGIQYF
V gene: TRBV7-2; J gene: TRBJ1-6; CDR3 protein: CASSLKGVGSPLHF
V gene: TRBV10-2; J gene: TRBJ2-1; CDR3 protein: CASSERRNNEQFF
V gene: TRBV19; J gene: TRBJ2-7; CDR3 protein: CASSTNAGRSSYEQYF
V gene: TRBV28; J gene: TRBJ1-5; CDR3 protein: CASSAATGSNQPQHF
V gene: TRBV19; J gene: TRBJ2-1; CDR3 protein: CASSASTGYGEQFF
V gene: TRBV6-6; J gene: TRBJ1-4; CDR3 protein: CASIRGSLEKLFF
V gene: TRBV19; J gene: TRBJ2-7; CDR3 protein: CASSSLGDRVGRYEQYF
V gene: TRBV5-6; J gene: TRBJ2-3; CDR3 protein: CASSLDSLDTQYF
V gene: TRBV19; J gene: TRBJ1-3; CDR3 protein: CASSIDSQPSNTIYF